The 20 T cell receptor beta chains reported below all come from one sample, sequenced in a study of blood T cell repertoires in COVID-19. Only in-frame clones appear in the TCRdb table, and some are missing; sequencing was by immunoSEQ multiplex PCR. This table has about 160,000 clones, about 86% appearing once. Material for sequencing was peripheral blood. The receptors here all came from an older woman with acute or convalescent COVID-19.

This chain links TRBV13 with TRBJ1-4; TRBD1 might be the D (6 bases). V was pared by 2 bases and J by 8 bases, with 15 bases between. The CDR3 runs 15 residues. Per the germline V gene, CDR1 is PRHDT and CDR2 is FYEKMQ (reference sequence). In DNA, the CDR3 is TGTGCCAGCAGCTTAAGATCAGGGGCGGCAGAAAAACTGTTTTTT. This gives the protein CASSLRSGAAEKLFF.

The genes are TRBV28 and TRBJ2-2; 9 positions match TRBD2. Germline V gene sequence: CDR1 MDHEN, CDR2 SYDVKM. CDR3 length: 15 amino acids. V gave up 3 bases and J gave up 7 bases; unmatched junction bases: 6. CDR3 DNA sequence: TGTGCCAGCAGTTTCGGTAGCGGGAGCCTCGGGGAGCTGTTTTTT. It is translated as CASSFGSGSLGELFF.

This rearrangement joins TRBV6-4 to TRBJ1-1; possible D gene TRBD1, 5 bases. Germline-derived CDR1 and CDR2 are MRHNA and SNTAGT. This CDR3 is built from 18 residues. V was trimmed by 3 bases and J by 0 bases, leaving 20 bases between them. In nucleotides, the CDR3 is TGTGCCAGCAGTGAGCCCGACAGCGAGGCCGCGATGAACACTGAAGCTTTCTTT. It is translated as CASSEPDSEAAMNTEAFF.

A single count supports this clone. The chain uses TRBV28 and TRBJ1-2; the D is unclear. The V end lost 6 bases, the J end lost 4 bases, and 12 bases lay between the germline ends. Germline V gene data show CDR1 as MDHEN and CDR2 as SYDVKM. CDR3 length equals 13 residues. CDR3 coding DNA: TGTGCCAGCAGCCTGCCGCGGGCCTATGGCTACACCTTC. Translated, it gives CASSLPRAYGYTF.

The chain joins TRBV5-1 to TRBJ1-1; no firm D call. CDR3 length: 20 amino acids. V lost 0 bases and J 0 bases, leaving 24 bases between the germline ends. Germline assignment: CDR1 SGHRS and CDR2 YFSETQ. The CDR3 loop is CASSLAGFRTKAVMNTEAFF. In DNA form, the CDR3 reads TGCGCCAGCAGCTTGGCCGGGTTCCGGACTAAAGCCGTCATGAACACTGAAGCTTTCTTT. The whole variable domain, remainder taken from reference TRBV5-1 and TRBJ1-1, is KAGVTQTPRYLIKTRGQQVTLSCSPISGHRSVSWYQQTPGQGLQFLFEYFSETQRNKGNFPGRFSGRQFSNSRSEMNVSTLELGDSALYLCASSLAGFRTKAVMNTEAFFGQGTRLTVV.

The sample holds one count of this clone. The gene calls are TRBV7-3 and TRBJ2-1; D gene uncertain. CDR1 SGHTA and CDR2 FQGTGA come from the germline V gene. V was pared by 5 bases and J by 4 bases, with 6 bases between. This CDR3 spans 12 amino acids. The CDR3 region is CASSNNYNEQFF. The CDR3 DNA is TGTGCCAGCAGCAATAATTACAATGAGCAGTTCTTC.

The V and J genes are TRBV3-1 (or the pseudogene TRBV3-2) and TRBJ1-1; the match to TRBD1 covers 8 bases. With V trimmed by 4 bases and J by 7 bases, 5 bases remained unmatched. The CDR3 is made up of 13 amino acids. Per the germline V gene, CDR1 is LGHDT and CDR2 is YNNKEL (reference sequence). CDR3 protein: CASSRGQGYEAFF. CDR3 sequence (DNA): TGTGCCAGCAGCCGAGGACAGGGATATGAAGCTTTCTTT.

The J gene is TRBJ2-3, the V gene TRBV9; D call uncertain. Germline V lookup: CDR1 SGDLS, CDR2 YYNGEE. V lost 3 bases and J 3 bases, leaving 11 bases between the germline ends. The CDR3 extends over 14 amino acids. The DNA for the CDR3 is TGTGCCAGCAGCGACCCGTCTGCGACAGATACGCAGTATTTT. Translating it yields CASSDPSATDTQYF.

The chain has TRBV6-5 and TRBJ1-2; the match to TRBD1 covers 8 bases. CDR3 length: 13 amino acids. CDR1 MNHEY and CDR2 SVGAGI come from the germline V gene. V dropped 9 bases and J dropped 7; count of bases not matched to a gene: 10. CDR3 protein: CASLRQGARGYTF. Here the CDR3 DNA reads TGTGCCAGTCTCAGGCAGGGGGCTCGTGGCTACACCTTC.

The chain has TRBV29-1 and TRBJ2-1, with 12 positions matching TRBD2. CDR1 and CDR2 (germline): SQVTM, ANQGSEA. The CDR3 is made up of 17 amino acids. The junction had 7 bases not matched to a gene; V was cut back by 1 base and J by 3 bases. For the CDR3, the DNA is TGCAGCGTTGAAGGCAACCTAGCGGGAGGGCTCTACAATGAGCAGTTCTTC. Protein product: CSVEGNLAGGLYNEQFF.

The V and J genes are TRBV2 and TRBJ2-7, with TRBD2 matching over 10 bases. Germline CDR1 and CDR2: SNHLY and FYNNEI. Losses at the gene ends were 5 bases for V and 2 bases for J; bases not matched to a gene: 6. The CDR3 sequence is 15 residues long. The CDR3 loop is CASSQTSGNTYEQYF. CDR3 nucleotide sequence: TGTGCCAGCAGTCAAACTAGCGGGAATACCTACGAGCAGTACTTC.

There are a few counts of this clone. The chain couples TRBV4-3 to TRBJ2-1, with 7 bases aligning to TRBD2. CDR1 LGHNA and CDR2 YSLEER come from the germline V gene. V gave up 1 base and J gave up 3 bases; unmatched junction bases: 6. This CDR3 contains 16 residues. This chain's CDR3 is CASSQGSTSVYNEQFF. DNA for the CDR3: TGCGCCAGCAGCCAAGGTAGCACTAGCGTCTACAATGAGCAGTTCTTC.

This chain links TRBV6-5 with TRBJ2-6; D call uncertain. The CDR3 length is 13 residues. Germline loops: CDR1 MNHEY, CDR2 SVGAGI. Trimming took 10 bases from V and 0 from J, leaving 7 bases between them. The CDR3 DNA is TGTGCCACACACCTCTCTGGGGCCAACGTCCTGACTTTC. This gives the protein CATHLSGANVLTF.

This rearrangement joins TRBV4-3 to TRBJ1-1; TRBD1 might be the D (5 bases). Trimming removed 4 bases at V and 4 bases at J, with 16 bases between. The CDR3 covers 15 residues. The germline CDR1 and CDR2 sequences are LGHNA and YSLEER. In DNA form, the CDR3 reads TGCGCCAGCAGCCCGGGGGGAGCAGCGACCACTGAAGCTTTCTTT. Translation: CASSPGGAATTEAFF.

The genes are TRBV19 and TRBJ2-7; D might be TRBD1 (5 bases). Trimming pared 6 bases from V and 4 bases from J, leaving 16 bases between. The CDR3 is 14 amino acids. The germline V gene encodes CDR1 LNHDA and CDR2 SQIVND (reference sequence). CDR3 DNA sequence: TGTGCCAGTAGCGAAAGGGGTGTCGTGTACGAGCAGTACTTC. It translates to CASSERGVVYEQYF.

This rearrangement joins TRBV5-6 to TRBJ2-3; TRBD1 might be the D (7 bases). Trimming took 0 bases from V and 1 from J, leaving 9 bases between them. CDR1 is SGHDT, CDR2 YYEEEE, per germline. CDR3 length: 15 amino acids. The CDR3 DNA follows: TGTGCCAGCAGCTTGGGCGGGACAGGCACAGATACGCAGTATTTT. This encodes CASSLGGTGTDTQYF.

The chain employs TRBV7-2 and TRBJ2-3, with 16 bases identical to TRBD2. The J segment lost 5 bases and the V segment lost 2 bases, leaving 10 bases of the junction unmatched. CDR3 length: 19 residues. Germline CDR1 SGHTA, CDR2 FQGNSA. This chain's CDR3 is CASSLWGLAGGVPVDTQYF. DNA of the CDR3: TGTGCCAGCAGCTTATGGGGACTAGCGGGGGGGGTCCCGGTAGATACGCAGTATTTT.

The chain couples TRBV5-1 to TRBJ1-2, with D possibly being TRBD1 (6 bases). CDR3 length equals 15 residues. V was trimmed by 7 bases and J by 0 bases, leaving 16 bases between them. CDR1 and CDR2 (germline): SGHRS, YFSETQ. CDR3 in DNA: TGCGCCAGCGGGGGCCTTTTAGGATCTAACTATGGCTACACCTTC. Translated, it gives CASGGLLGSNYGYTF.

The DNA of the CDR3 is TGTGCCAGCAAGGTAGGGGCAAGGGTTCGCACTGAAGCTTTCTTT. It specifies CASKVGARVRTEAFF. The chain has TRBV2 and TRBJ1-1; TRBD1 is a possible D gene (5 bases). Trimming shortened V by 7 bases and J by 4 bases, and 19 bases separated the two germline ends. CDR1 is SNHLY and CDR2 is FYNNEI in the germline V gene. The CDR3 length is 15 residues.

The rearrangement uses TRBV28 and TRBJ1-4; 7 bases are shared with TRBD1. Losses at the gene ends were 8 bases for V and 4 bases for J; bases not matched to a gene: 7. CDR1 and CDR2 (germline): MDHEN, SYDVKM. There are 14 residues in the CDR3. The CDR3 region is CASYPGQYNEKLFF. The DNA for the CDR3 is TGTGCCAGCTATCCGGGACAGTATAATGAAAAACTGTTTTTT.